The rows below give T cell receptor beta chains drawn from one sample of a study of T cell responses to AZD1222 COVID-19 vaccine. Assay: immunoSEQ multiplex PCR; the TCRdb copy retains only in-frame clones and omits some. The top ten clones hold around 30% of a sample with approximately 67,000 clones, 89% of them seen once. The specimen was peripheral blood, collected 28 days after the second AZD1222 dose. These receptors were collected from an adult who received the AZD1222 COVID-19 vaccine. Both conserved end residues are part of each CDR3. The D gene is left open where the match is weak. A clone size is listed for some rows: how often the clone was seen (once, few, many), or a class if it is expanded.

v_call: TRBV20-1
d_call: -
clone_size: -
j_call: TRBJ1-1
cdr3_nt: TGCAGTGCTAGGTCCAGGGGTGAAGCTTTCTTT
cdr3_aa: CSARSRGEAFF

v_call: TRBV30
d_call: -
clone_size: -
j_call: TRBJ2-6
cdr3_nt: TGTGCCTGGAGTGTAGGTGGGGCCAACGTCCTGACTTTC
cdr3_aa: CAWSVGGANVLTF

v_call: TRBV10-1
d_call: TRBD2
clone_size: -
j_call: TRBJ2-2
cdr3_nt: TGCGCCAGCAGTGTAACTAGCGGGCCCGGGGAGCTGTTTTTT
cdr3_aa: CASSVTSGPGELFF

v_call: TRBV19
d_call: -
clone_size: once
j_call: TRBJ2-5
cdr3_nt: TGTGCCAGTAGTATCACAGACACGGAGACCCAGTACTTC
cdr3_aa: CASSITDTETQYF

v_call: TRBV5-1
d_call: -
clone_size: -
j_call: TRBJ2-3
cdr3_nt: TGCGCCAGCAGCTCTACCCCGGGGCAGCCGGATACGCAGTATTTT
cdr3_aa: CASSSTPGQPDTQYF

v_call: TRBV7-9
d_call: -
clone_size: -
j_call: TRBJ1-6
cdr3_nt: TGTGCCAGCAGCTTAGGAGGGACGAACAATTCACCCCTCCACTTT
cdr3_aa: CASSLGGTNNSPLHF

v_call: TRBV18
d_call: TRBD2
clone_size: -
j_call: TRBJ2-7
cdr3_nt: TGTGCCAGCTCTACCAGGGCGGGAGGGTCCTACGAGCAGTACTTC
cdr3_aa: CASSTRAGGSYEQYF

v_call: TRBV20-1
d_call: -
clone_size: -
j_call: TRBJ1-4
cdr3_nt: TGCAGTGCTAGTGAGTCAGCACCTGAAAAACTGTTTTTT
cdr3_aa: CSASESAPEKLFF

v_call: TRBV7-2
d_call: -
clone_size: -
j_call: TRBJ2-3
cdr3_nt: TGTGCCAGCAGCGCAGCCTCGCATACAGATACGCAGTATTTT
cdr3_aa: CASSAASHTDTQYF

v_call: TRBV3-1/TRBV3-2
d_call: -
clone_size: -
j_call: TRBJ2-5
cdr3_nt: TGTGCCAGCGGCCGGGGAGGAGAAGAGACCCAGTACTTC
cdr3_aa: CASGRGGEETQYF

v_call: TRBV9
d_call: -
clone_size: -
j_call: TRBJ2-3
cdr3_nt: TGTGCCAGCAGCGTAGGTCGGGGGCCAGATACGCAGTATTTT
cdr3_aa: CASSVGRGPDTQYF

v_call: TRBV9
d_call: -
clone_size: -
j_call: TRBJ2-7
cdr3_nt: TGTGCCAGCAGCGTAGTAGGGGACATGGGTTCCGAGCAGTACTTC
cdr3_aa: CASSVVGDMGSEQYF

v_call: TRBV5-6
d_call: TRBD1
clone_size: -
j_call: TRBJ1-1
cdr3_nt: TGTGCCAGCAGCTTGGCACAGGGGGGAAATCAATGGACTGAAGCTTTCTTT
cdr3_aa: CASSLAQGGNQWTEAFF

v_call: TRBV19
d_call: -
clone_size: -
j_call: TRBJ1-1
cdr3_nt: TGTGCCAGTAGTACCCCCCCGGGAGGGGAAGTTGAAGCTTTCTTT
cdr3_aa: CASSTPPGGEVEAFF

v_call: TRBV29-1
d_call: TRBD1
clone_size: -
j_call: TRBJ2-1
cdr3_nt: TGCAGCGTTGGGAATACTGGGACAGGGGGCAGGTCCTACAATGAGCAGTTCTTC
cdr3_aa: CSVGNTGTGGRSYNEQFF

v_call: TRBV6-2/TRBV6-3
d_call: TRBD1
clone_size: -
j_call: TRBJ2-2
cdr3_nt: TGTGCCAGCAGTTACTATGGACAGGGTAATGCCGGGGAGCTGTTTTTT
cdr3_aa: CASSYYGQGNAGELFF

v_call: TRBV7-2
d_call: -
clone_size: -
j_call: TRBJ1-2
cdr3_nt: TGTGCCAGCAGCTTGGACTCTAACTATGGCTACACCTTC
cdr3_aa: CASSLDSNYGYTF

v_call: TRBV11-2
d_call: -
clone_size: -
j_call: TRBJ2-7
cdr3_nt: TGTGCCAGCAGCCTACTGGTCGGGGCCGAGCAGTACTTC
cdr3_aa: CASSLLVGAEQYF

v_call: TRBV13
d_call: TRBD2
clone_size: -
j_call: TRBJ2-1
cdr3_nt: TGTGCCAGCAGCTTAGGGCTAGCGGGAGGGCCGGGCTCTAATGAGCAGTTCTTC
cdr3_aa: CASSLGLAGGPGSNEQFF

v_call: TRBV7-8
d_call: TRBD2
clone_size: -
j_call: TRBJ2-7
cdr3_nt: TGTGCCAGCAGCTCAGGCCGACGGGGACTACGGTTTAGCGAGCAGTACTTC
cdr3_aa: CASSSGRRGLRFSEQYF

v_call: TRBV9
d_call: -
clone_size: -
j_call: TRBJ2-7
cdr3_nt: TGTGCCAGCAGCCCCTACGGGCGGAGGACGAACGAGCAGTACTTC
cdr3_aa: CASSPYGRRTNEQYF

v_call: TRBV10-3
d_call: TRBD2
clone_size: -
j_call: TRBJ2-5
cdr3_nt: TGTGCCATCGGGCAGGAAGCGGGAGGAGGGGGAGAGACCCAGTACTTC
cdr3_aa: CAIGQEAGGGGETQYF

v_call: TRBV6-5
d_call: -
clone_size: -
j_call: TRBJ1-2
cdr3_nt: TGTGCCAGCGGTTCGGGACGGCAATATGGCTACACCTTC
cdr3_aa: CASGSGRQYGYTF

v_call: TRBV4-1
d_call: -
clone_size: -
j_call: TRBJ1-1
cdr3_nt: TGCGCCAGCAGTCAAGGGGTTGGCGCTTTCTTT
cdr3_aa: CASSQGVGAFF

v_call: TRBV7-8
d_call: -
clone_size: -
j_call: TRBJ1-1
cdr3_nt: TGTGCCAGCAGCTTAGCGTTACAGGAGGGCACTGAAGCTTTCTTT
cdr3_aa: CASSLALQEGTEAFF

v_call: TRBV19
d_call: TRBD1
clone_size: -
j_call: TRBJ1-6
cdr3_nt: TGTGCCAGTAGTATAGTTGACAGGGGGGGTTCACCCCTCCACTTT
cdr3_aa: CASSIVDRGGSPLHF

v_call: TRBV7-6
d_call: -
clone_size: once
j_call: TRBJ1-2
cdr3_nt: TGTGCCAGCAGCTCTCAACGGTCCGGAGGCTATGGCTACACCTTC
cdr3_aa: CASSSQRSGGYGYTF

v_call: TRBV5-4
d_call: -
clone_size: -
j_call: TRBJ2-4
cdr3_nt: TGTGCCAGCAGCTTGGGCGATGCCAAAAACATTCAGTACTTC
cdr3_aa: CASSLGDAKNIQYF

v_call: TRBV4-3
d_call: -
clone_size: -
j_call: TRBJ2-5
cdr3_nt: TGCGCCAGCAGCCAAGATACCTCAGGAGAGACCCAGTACTTC
cdr3_aa: CASSQDTSGETQYF

v_call: TRBV28
d_call: TRBD2
clone_size: -
j_call: TRBJ2-3
cdr3_nt: TGTGCCAGCACCGAGACTAGCGGGAGAGTCGCAGATACGCAGTATTTT
cdr3_aa: CASTETSGRVADTQYF

v_call: TRBV9
d_call: TRBD1
clone_size: once
j_call: TRBJ1-3
cdr3_nt: TGTGCCAGCACCGGGACAGACGGAAACACCATATATTTT
cdr3_aa: CASTGTDGNTIYF

v_call: TRBV3-1/TRBV3-2
d_call: -
clone_size: -
j_call: TRBJ1-2
cdr3_nt: TGTGCCAGCAGCCAAGATATAAGTACTGGCTACACCTTC
cdr3_aa: CASSQDISTGYTF

v_call: TRBV3-1/TRBV3-2
d_call: -
clone_size: -
j_call: TRBJ1-3
cdr3_nt: TGTGCCAGCAGCCAAGTGTTCGGGGGTGGAAACACCATATATTTT
cdr3_aa: CASSQVFGGGNTIYF

v_call: TRBV28
d_call: -
clone_size: -
j_call: TRBJ2-2
cdr3_nt: TGTGCCAGCAGTTCCTCGGGATACGTCGGGGAGCTGTTTTTT
cdr3_aa: CASSSSGYVGELFF

v_call: TRBV5-1
d_call: -
clone_size: -
j_call: TRBJ1-1
cdr3_nt: TGCGCCAGCAGCTTGGTTGGGGGCTCGGTGACTGAAGCTTTCTTT
cdr3_aa: CASSLVGGSVTEAFF

v_call: TRBV29-1
d_call: TRBD2
clone_size: once
j_call: TRBJ2-7
cdr3_nt: TGCAGCGCCCGGGGGGAAGCGCGGAGACGTGCGACGGGCGACGAGCAGTACTTC
cdr3_aa: CSARGEARRRATGDEQYF

v_call: TRBV28
d_call: -
clone_size: -
j_call: TRBJ2-1
cdr3_nt: TGTGCCAGCAGTTTTTCAGCTTACAATGAGCAGTTCTTC
cdr3_aa: CASSFSAYNEQFF

v_call: TRBV7-9
d_call: -
clone_size: -
j_call: TRBJ1-2
cdr3_nt: TGTGCCAGCAGCCAGAACCAGGGTTTAGGGATTGGCTACACCTTC
cdr3_aa: CASSQNQGLGIGYTF

v_call: TRBV27
d_call: -
clone_size: -
j_call: TRBJ2-3
cdr3_nt: TGTGCCAGCAGTTTAGCGGTCACAGATACGCAGTATTTT
cdr3_aa: CASSLAVTDTQYF

v_call: TRBV7-3
d_call: TRBD2
clone_size: -
j_call: TRBJ2-3
cdr3_nt: TGTGCCAGCAGCCTCGGGAGTGGGCTAGCGGGAGATACGCAGTATTTT
cdr3_aa: CASSLGSGLAGDTQYF

v_call: TRBV2
d_call: TRBD1
clone_size: -
j_call: TRBJ2-7
cdr3_nt: TGTGCCAGCAGTGAATCGGACAGGGCGGGCTCCGAGCAGTACTTC
cdr3_aa: CASSESDRAGSEQYF

v_call: TRBV11-3
d_call: -
clone_size: -
j_call: TRBJ2-1
cdr3_nt: TGTGCCAGCAGCTTGAGCAGAAGCTCCTACAATGAGCAGTTCTTC
cdr3_aa: CASSLSRSSYNEQFF

v_call: TRBV19
d_call: -
clone_size: few
j_call: TRBJ2-3
cdr3_nt: TGTGCCACCCGGGCAGAGATGGCAGATACGCAGTATTTT
cdr3_aa: CATRAEMADTQYF

v_call: TRBV20-1
d_call: -
clone_size: few
j_call: TRBJ2-5
cdr3_nt: TGCAGTGCTAGAGAAGAGACCCAGTACTTC
cdr3_aa: CSAREETQYF

v_call: TRBV9
d_call: TRBD2
clone_size: -
j_call: TRBJ2-5
cdr3_nt: TGTGCCAGCAGCGTAGCGGGAGGAGGGGAGACCCAGTACTTC
cdr3_aa: CASSVAGGGETQYF

v_call: TRBV2
d_call: -
clone_size: -
j_call: TRBJ2-2
cdr3_nt: TGTGCCAGCAGTGAAGCGGCCAACACCGGGGAGCTGTTTTTT
cdr3_aa: CASSEAANTGELFF

v_call: TRBV5-6
d_call: TRBD1
clone_size: -
j_call: TRBJ2-7
cdr3_nt: TGTGCCAGCAGCTTTTCGGGACAGGGACACTACGAGCAGTACTTC
cdr3_aa: CASSFSGQGHYEQYF

v_call: TRBV30
d_call: TRBD2
clone_size: -
j_call: TRBJ2-7
cdr3_nt: TGTGCCTGGAGCCCCGGACTAGTGGCCTACGAGCAGTACTTC
cdr3_aa: CAWSPGLVAYEQYF

v_call: TRBV6-2/TRBV6-3
d_call: TRBD1
clone_size: -
j_call: TRBJ1-5
cdr3_nt: TGTGCCAGCAGCTCGGGACAGGGCCACCAGCCCCAGCATTTT
cdr3_aa: CASSSGQGHQPQHF

v_call: TRBV5-8
d_call: -
clone_size: -
j_call: TRBJ1-4
cdr3_nt: TGTGCCAGCAGCAGACTTGAAAAACTGTTTTTT
cdr3_aa: CASSRLEKLFF

v_call: TRBV5-6
d_call: TRBD1
clone_size: -
j_call: TRBJ2-3
cdr3_nt: TGTGCCAGCAGTTGGGACAGGGGGCTCATAAGCACAGATACGCAGTATTTT
cdr3_aa: CASSWDRGLISTDTQYF

v_call: TRBV7-9
d_call: -
clone_size: -
j_call: TRBJ1-6
cdr3_nt: TGTGCCAGCAGCTTAGATTCGAGGGTCCTCCCCCTCCACTTT
cdr3_aa: CASSLDSRVLPLHF